This T cell receptor beta chain comes out of a study of T cell responses to AZD1222 COVID-19 vaccine. Study-wide results and limits: Researchers report vaccine-associated CD4 TCRs spanning spike, with dominance at 160-218 and 743-854. Variant regions that are unmutated are reportedly the target of nearly half of spike-specific TCRs. Repertoire collection took place solely once the T cell response had peaked.

Sequencing was performed with immunoSEQ multiplex PCR; in TCRdb, only in-frame clones are kept and a portion is missing. This sample has 100,000 to 140,000 clones, with around 90% found just once. To note about this clone: Its specificity is not known.

The CDR3 covers 16 residues. Germline V lookup: CDR1 SGHRS, CDR2 YFSETQ. V lost 1 base, J lost 6 bases, and 6 bases stayed unmatched. The receptor was derived from an adult in good health. The specimen comprised peripheral blood, sampled on day 0 of AZD1222 vaccination. This rearrangement joins TRBV5-1 to TRBJ2-2, with 10 bases fitting TRBD2. The DNA for the CDR3 is TGCGCCAGCAGCTTGTTTGCTAGCGGGAGCCCCGGGGAGCTGTTTTTT. Its translation: CASSLFASGSPGELFF.